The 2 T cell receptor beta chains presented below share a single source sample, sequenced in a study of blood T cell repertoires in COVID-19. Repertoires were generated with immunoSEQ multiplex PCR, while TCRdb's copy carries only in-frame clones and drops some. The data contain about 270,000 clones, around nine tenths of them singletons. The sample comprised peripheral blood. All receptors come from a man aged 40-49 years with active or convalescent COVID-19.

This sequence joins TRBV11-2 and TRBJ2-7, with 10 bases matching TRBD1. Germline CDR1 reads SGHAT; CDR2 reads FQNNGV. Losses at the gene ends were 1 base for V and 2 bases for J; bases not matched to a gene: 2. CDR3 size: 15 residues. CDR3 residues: CASSLVGQGTYEQYF. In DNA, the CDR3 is TGTGCCAGCAGCTTAGTGGGACAGGGGACCTACGAGCAGTACTTC. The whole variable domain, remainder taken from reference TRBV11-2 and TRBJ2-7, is EAGVAQSPRYKIIEKRQSVAFWCNPISGHATLYWYQQILGQGPKLLIQFQNNGVVDDSQLPKDRFSAERLKGVDSTLKIQPAKLEDSAVYLCASSLVGQGTYEQYFGPGTRLTVT.

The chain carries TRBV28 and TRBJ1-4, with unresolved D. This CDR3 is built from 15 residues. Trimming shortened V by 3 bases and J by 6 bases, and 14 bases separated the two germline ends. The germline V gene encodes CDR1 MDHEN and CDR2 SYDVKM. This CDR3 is CASSFSQARYEKLFF. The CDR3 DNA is TGTGCCAGCAGTTTTTCCCAGGCGCGCTATGAAAAACTGTTTTTT.